This TCR beta chain emerged from a study of blood T cells in healthy people across ages. Study at large: Per every two T cells, about one barcoded beta molecule was captured by template switching.

Overall study findings and caveats: Diversity of TCR beta correlated strongly with naive T cell percentage.

Alongside a J-beta primer mix, a sample-barcoded 5' primer served in a second PCR lasting about 7 to 11 cycles. TCRdb reprocessed the 5' RACE reads with MiXCR, giving one entry per CDR3 protein. The data show 1.8 million or so distinct CDR3 sequences, 30% to 40% seen once. This CDR3 comprises 14 residues. Germline V gene data show CDR1 as DFQATT and CDR2 as SNEGSKA (reference sequence). A word on this clonotype: Its cognate antigen is unknown.

It was ten milliliters of peripheral blood that were drawn from each donor. PBMCs numbering at least 7 million were isolated per sample. Sequenced: blood. This sequence originates from a human donor in good health. V gene TRBV20-1 combines with J gene TRBJ2-5, with 10 bases lining up with TRBD1. Matching the DNA end better, TRBJ2-7 makes the J call doubtful. The chain's CDR3 is CSAGTGTGAFEQYF. The CDR3 DNA reads TGCAGTGCTGGGACCGGGACAGGGGCTTTCGAGCAGTACTTC.